These 30 T cell receptor beta chains originate from one sample sequenced in a study of blood T cell repertoires in COVID-19. The method was immunoSEQ multiplex PCR; TCRdb's version includes in-frame clones alone and lacks a portion of them. The sample shows under 30,000 clones, 70% to 90% of them seen only once. Sequencing input: peripheral blood. All receptors derive from a human donor in a cohort sampled during active COVID-19.

This sequence joins TRBV9 and TRBJ2-3; 8 nucleotides line up with TRBD1. The germline gives CDR1 SGDLS, CDR2 YYNGEE. With 0 bases clipped from V and 3 bases from J, the junction kept 12 bases outside the gene matches. This CDR3 is 18 amino acids long. This chain's CDR3 is CASSVDIWDRFGTDTQYF. The CDR3 DNA reads as TGTGCCAGCAGCGTAGATATATGGGACAGGTTTGGGACAGATACGCAGTATTTT.

The chain employs TRBV6-2 or TRBV6-3 and TRBJ2-5; TRBD2 matches 7 bases. CDR3 length equals 14 residues. J was trimmed by 4 bases and V by 1 base; bases with no gene match: 3. Germline V gene lookup returns CDR1 MNHEY and CDR2 SVGEGT. DNA for the CDR3: TGTGCCAGCAGTTACTGGGAGGGACCAGAGACCCAGTACTTC. Protein product: CASSYWEGPETQYF.

This chain links TRBV6-5 with TRBJ1-5, with 8 bases that match TRBD1. The CDR3 spans 16 residues. After removal of 4 bases from V and 1 base from J, the junction contained 6 bases not matched to a gene. The germline V gene encodes CDR1 MNHEY and CDR2 SVGAGI. The CDR3, as DNA: TGTGCCAGCAGTTCCGCCGGGACAGGAAGCAATCAGCCCCAGCATTTT. Translated: CASSSAGTGSNQPQHF.

The chain joins TRBV5-8 to TRBJ1-5; 10 bases are a match to TRBD1. The germline gives CDR1 SGHTS, CDR2 YDEGEE. Losses at the gene ends were 0 bases for V and 6 bases for J; bases not matched to a gene: 9. This CDR3 spans 17 amino acids. The CDR3: CASSLGTGGAWGQPQHF. The CDR3 DNA sequence: TGTGCCAGCAGCTTGGGGACAGGGGGGGCCTGGGGTCAGCCCCAGCATTTT.

The rearrangement joins TRBV29-1 to TRBJ2-2; 7 nucleotides align to TRBD1. Germline-derived CDR1 and CDR2 are SQVTM and ANQGSEA. The length of the CDR3 is 15 residues. Trimming at V came to 5 bases and at J to 0 bases, leaving 6 bases not matched to a gene. The CDR3 here is CSVRTGTANTGELFF. Here the CDR3 DNA reads TGCAGCGTTCGTACCGGGACAGCGAACACCGGGGAGCTGTTTTTT.

The chain recombines TRBV3-1 (or the pseudogene TRBV3-2) with TRBJ2-7, with D possibly being TRBD2 (6 bases). Germline V gene sequence: CDR1 LGHDT, CDR2 YNNKEL (reference sequence). This CDR3 is built from 15 residues. Trimming cost V 4 bases and J 1 base, with 14 bases left between them. This CDR3 reads CASSPRDSQSYEQYF. In DNA, the CDR3 is TGTGCCAGCAGCCCCCGGGACTCCCAATCCTACGAGCAGTACTTC.

The chain employs TRBV5-4 and TRBJ1-2; 7 bases map to TRBD1. Germline-derived CDR1 and CDR2 are SGHNT and YYREEE (reference sequence). With 0 bases clipped from V and 5 bases from J, the junction kept 4 bases outside the gene matches. The CDR3 spans 14 residues. This chain's CDR3 is CASSLGDRDYGYTF. In DNA form, the CDR3 reads TGTGCCAGCAGCTTGGGCGACAGGGATTATGGCTACACCTTC.

The chain is built from TRBV5-6 and TRBJ2-1; TRBD1 agrees at 10 bases. This CDR3 spans 16 amino acids. Losses at the gene ends were 0 bases for V and 6 bases for J; bases not matched to a gene: 6. Germline V gene sequence: CDR1 SGHDT, CDR2 YYEEEE. The CDR3 DNA reads as TGTGCCAGCAGCTTGGTGTCGGGACAGGGGATCAATGAGCAGTTCTTC. Residues: CASSLVSGQGINEQFF.

This chain uses TRBV5-1 with TRBJ2-1; TRBD2 matches at 10 bases. V shed 0 bases, J shed 4 bases, and the junction held 1 base outside the gene matches. Germline CDR1 SGHRS, CDR2 YFSETQ. This CDR3 has 15 amino acids. CDR3 protein: CASSLELAGYNEQFF. DNA of the CDR3: TGCGCCAGCAGCTTGGAACTAGCGGGGTACAATGAGCAGTTCTTC.

V gene TRBV6-6 combines with J gene TRBJ1-5; D possibly corresponds to TRBD1 (6 bases). The CDR3 contains 14 residues. V was clipped by 7 bases and J by 4 bases, with 14 bases between them. In germline, CDR1 is MNHNY, CDR2 SVGAGI (reference sequence). CDR3 sequence: CASTPGQYNQPQHF. CDR3 sequence (DNA): TGTGCCAGCACCCCCGGACAGTATAATCAGCCCCAGCATTTT.

The chain links TRBV3-1 (or the pseudogene TRBV3-2) to TRBJ2-5; D is perhaps TRBD2 (5 bases). The CDR3 totals 16 residues. Trimming removed 0 bases from V and 4 bases from J, with 15 bases in between. CDR1 and CDR2 from the germline V gene are LGHDT and YNNKEL (reference sequence). The CDR3 DNA reads as TGTGCCAGCAGCCAAGAGCCGGGGTTGGTTGCAGAGACCCAGTACTTC. Encoded protein: CASSQEPGLVAETQYF.

The chain is built from TRBV7-9 and TRBJ1-5; TRBD1 might be the D (5 bases). Germline CDR1 and CDR2: SEHNR and FQNEAQ (reference sequence). V lost 5 bases, J lost 4 bases, and 12 bases lay in between. The CDR3 has 14 amino acids. The CDR3: CASSRGEGNQPQHF. Written as DNA, the CDR3 is TGTGCCAGCAGCCGGGGGGAGGGGAATCAGCCCCAGCATTTT. The variable domain in full, with the rest retrieved from reference TRBV7-9 and TRBJ1-5, is DTGVSQNPRHKITKRGQNVTFRCDPISEHNRLYWYRQTLGQGPEFLTYFQNEAQLEKSRLLSDRFSAERPKGSFSTLEIQRTEQGDSAMYLCASSRGEGNQPQHFGDGTRLSIL.

This clone was recorded once. The rearrangement links TRBV5-1 to TRBJ2-1, with 7 nucleotides matching TRBD1. V shed 4 bases, J shed 0 bases, and the junction held 10 bases outside the gene matches. CDR1 and CDR2 from the germline V gene are SGHRS and YFSETQ. The CDR3 consists of 17 residues. CDR3 loop: CASSLDPGQSSYNEQFF. The CDR3 DNA reads as TGCGCCAGCAGCCTAGACCCGGGACAGAGCTCCTACAATGAGCAGTTCTTC.

The J gene is TRBJ1-2, the V gene TRBV2; a possible D gene is TRBD1 (6 bases). Germline V gene data show CDR1 as SNHLY and CDR2 as FYNNEI. CDR3 size: 14 residues. Trimming removed 4 bases at V and 4 bases at J, with 13 bases between. The CDR3, as DNA: TGTGCCAGCAGTGTTGGGGGGGCCGGCTATGGCTACACCTTC. It yields the protein CASSVGGAGYGYTF.

V and J are TRBV28 and TRBJ1-1; D perhaps matches TRBD1 (5 bases). The V gene lost 4 bases and the J gene lost 11 bases, with 20 bases spanning the gap. Germline V gives CDR1 MDHEN, CDR2 SYDVKM. The CDR3 is 14 amino acids. CDR3 region: CASSSGSLSKEAFF. DNA for the CDR3: TGTGCCAGCAGTTCAGGGTCCCTTTCCAAAGAGGCTTTCTTT.

The V call is TRBV29-1, the J call TRBJ2-3; 8 bases are shared with TRBD1. V dropped 6 bases and J dropped 7; count of bases not matched to a gene: 15. CDR1 is SQVTM and CDR2 is ANQGSEA in the germline V gene. The CDR3 is 15 residues long. Written as DNA, the CDR3 is TGCAGCGTCGAAACAAGGAACAGGGGGTATTATACGCAGTATTTT. Its protein is CSVETRNRGYYTQYF.

The chain combines TRBV7-2 with TRBJ2-3, with D maybe TRBD2 (6 bases). The V and J ends lost 1 base and 1 base respectively, with 12 bases between them. Germline-derived CDR1 and CDR2 are SGHTA and FQGNSA. The CDR3 is 16 amino acids. The CDR3 DNA reads TGTGCCAGCAGCTTAGGACGGGTAGCGGGCACAGATACGCAGTATTTT. It is translated as CASSLGRVAGTDTQYF.

The CDR3 sequence is CASSQEPAGGLETQYF. The CDR3, as DNA: TGTGCCAGCAGCCAAGAACCAGCGGGGGGTCTGGAGACCCAGTACTTC. The chain carries TRBV4-2 and TRBJ2-5; 9 nucleotides align to TRBD2. J lost 5 bases, V lost 0 bases, and 7 bases had no gene match. The CDR3 is 16 residues long. Germline CDR1 LGHNA, CDR2 YNFKEQ.

The chain couples TRBV9 to TRBJ2-1, with 9 bases identical to TRBD2. The germline V gene encodes CDR1 SGDLS and CDR2 YYNGEE. The CDR3 is 15 residues long. J gave up 8 bases and V 0 bases, and 6 bases lay outside the gene matches. CDR3 coding DNA: TGTGCCAGCAGCGTAGAGGTAGCGGGGGTCTATGAGCAGTTCTTC. It translates to CASSVEVAGVYEQFF.

The V gene is TRBV2, the J gene TRBJ2-3; maybe TRBD2 (7 bases). Germline V lookup: CDR1 SNHLY, CDR2 FYNNEI. This CDR3 is built from 20 residues. Trimming took off 2 bases at V and 2 bases at J, with 26 bases between the two ends. CDR3 sequence (DNA): TGTGCCAGCAGTGAAACAGAGTGGGATCGGGGGGCCGTCCTCACAGATACGCAGTATTTT. Translation gives CASSETEWDRGAVLTDTQYF.

The chain is built from TRBV7-2 and TRBJ1-1, with D perhaps matching TRBD1 (5 bases). Trimming removed 5 bases from V and 0 bases from J, with 13 bases in between. The CDR3 loop spans 15 amino acids. Germline CDR1 SGHTA, CDR2 FQGNSA. The CDR3 sequence: CASSPQGRMNTEAFF. In DNA, the CDR3 is TGTGCCAGCAGCCCTCAGGGCAGAATGAACACTGAAGCTTTCTTT.

The gene calls are TRBV15 and TRBJ1-5, with D possibly matching TRBD1 (5 bases). V was trimmed by 0 bases and J by 11 bases, leaving 8 bases between them. CDR1 is LNHNV and CDR2 is YYDKDF in the germline V gene (reference sequence). The CDR3 runs 12 residues. DNA of the CDR3: TGTGCCACCAGCAGAGATGGGGGGGCCCAGCATTTT. Its translation is CATSRDGGAQHF. The entire variable domain, with the rest obtained from reference TRBV15 and TRBJ1-5, is as follows: DAMVIQNPRYQVTQFGKPVTLSCSQTLNHNVMYWYQQKSSQAPKLLFHYYDKDFNNEADTPDNFQSRRPNTSFCFLDIRSPGLGDTAMYLCATSRDGGAQHFGDGTRLSIL.

The chain has TRBV6-4 and TRBJ2-1, with D possibly being TRBD2 (5 bases). This CDR3 is 15 amino acids long. The V end was cut by 5 bases, the J end by 4 bases, with 15 bases between. Germline lookup yields CDR1 MRHNA and CDR2 SNTAGT. The CDR3 coding sequence is TGTGCCAGCAGTTTGAGTGGGAGTATATACAATGAGCAGTTCTTC. As protein: CASSLSGSIYNEQFF.

The chain links TRBV6-2 or TRBV6-3 to TRBJ2-5, with D tentatively TRBD1 (5 bases). The CDR3 length is 13 residues. Per germline, CDR1 MNHEY and CDR2 SVGEGT. V was cut by 5 bases and J by 5 bases, with 12 bases left in between. The chain's CDR3 is CASSARAWETQYF. DNA of the CDR3: TGTGCCAGCAGTGCCAGGGCCTGGGAGACCCAGTACTTC.

The chain uses TRBV28 and TRBJ2-6; the D gene is possibly TRBD2 (6 bases). The length of the CDR3 is 18 residues. The germline V gene encodes CDR1 MDHEN and CDR2 SYDVKM. Between the trimmed V and J ends, which lost 10 bases and 3 bases, there was a span of 25 bases. In DNA form, the CDR3 reads TGTGCCATCTCCTCGGACGTCGGGAGCCCACTTGGGGCCAACGTCCTGACTTTC. This codes for CAISSDVGSPLGANVLTF.

This clone was found once. The V gene is TRBV28, the J gene TRBJ1-2, with 9 bases identical to TRBD1. The CDR3 is 15 residues long. The J segment lost 10 bases and the V segment lost 5 bases, leaving 14 bases of the junction unmatched. CDR1 is MDHEN, CDR2 SYDVKM, per germline. The CDR3 loop reads CASSPATGGRYIYTF. CDR3 DNA sequence: TGTGCCAGCAGTCCAGCAACAGGGGGCCGGTACATCTACACCTTC.

The J gene is TRBJ2-1, the V gene TRBV5-1; 7 bases are shared with TRBD2. The CDR3 consists of 17 residues. Germline CDR1 SGHRS, CDR2 YFSETQ. Losses at the gene ends were 3 bases for V and 0 bases for J; bases not matched to a gene: 9. The CDR3 DNA sequence: TGCGCCAGCAGCTCATTGCCCTCGGGGGGCTCCTACAATGAGCAGTTCTTC. Its protein is CASSSLPSGGSYNEQFF. Full variable domain (outside the CDR3, taken from reference TRBV5-1 and TRBJ2-1): KAGVTQTPRYLIKTRGQQVTLSCSPISGHRSVSWYQQTPGQGLQFLFEYFSETQRNKGNFPGRFSGRQFSNSRSEMNVSTLELGDSALYLCASSSLPSGGSYNEQFFGPGTRLTVL.

This clone was seen once. This sequence joins TRBV6-6 and TRBJ2-3; D ambiguous. The CDR3 totals 13 residues. Trimming removed 10 bases at V and 1 base at J, with 12 bases between. CDR1 is MNHNY, CDR2 SVGAGI, per germline (reference sequence). The CDR3 spells CATSPRGTDTQYF. The CDR3 DNA reads as TGTGCCACCTCTCCTCGGGGCACAGATACGCAGTATTTT.

This rearrangement joins TRBV5-4 to TRBJ1-2; D uncertain. Germline assignment: CDR1 SGHNT and CDR2 YYREEE (reference sequence). V dropped 0 bases and J dropped 8 bases, with 8 bases sitting between them. CDR3 size: 12 residues. Written as DNA, the CDR3 is TGTGCCAGCAGCTTGGAGACAAGGGGCTACACCTTC. Translating it yields CASSLETRGYTF.

V and J are TRBV18 and TRBJ2-7; possibly TRBD1 for D (6 bases). Germline lookup yields CDR1 KGHSH and CDR2 LQKENI. The V end lost 3 bases, the J end lost 3 bases, and 9 bases lay between the germline ends. The CDR3 extends over 13 amino acids. The DNA for the CDR3 is TGTGCCAGCTCACCGGACAGTATCTACGAGCAGTACTTC. Protein: CASSPDSIYEQYF.